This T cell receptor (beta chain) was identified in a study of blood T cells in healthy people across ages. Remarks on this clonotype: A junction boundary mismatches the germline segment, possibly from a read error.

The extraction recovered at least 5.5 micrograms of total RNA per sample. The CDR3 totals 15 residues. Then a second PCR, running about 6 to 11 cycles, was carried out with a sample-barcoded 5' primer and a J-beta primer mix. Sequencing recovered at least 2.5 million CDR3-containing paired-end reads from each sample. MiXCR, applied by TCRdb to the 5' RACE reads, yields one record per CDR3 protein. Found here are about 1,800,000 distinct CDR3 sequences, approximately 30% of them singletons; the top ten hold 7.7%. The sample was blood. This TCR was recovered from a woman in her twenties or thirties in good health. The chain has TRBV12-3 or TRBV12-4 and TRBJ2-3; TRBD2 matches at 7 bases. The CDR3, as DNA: TGTGCCAGCAGTTTATCGCGGGGGAGAGCAGATATGCAGTATTTT. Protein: CASSLSRGRADMQYF.